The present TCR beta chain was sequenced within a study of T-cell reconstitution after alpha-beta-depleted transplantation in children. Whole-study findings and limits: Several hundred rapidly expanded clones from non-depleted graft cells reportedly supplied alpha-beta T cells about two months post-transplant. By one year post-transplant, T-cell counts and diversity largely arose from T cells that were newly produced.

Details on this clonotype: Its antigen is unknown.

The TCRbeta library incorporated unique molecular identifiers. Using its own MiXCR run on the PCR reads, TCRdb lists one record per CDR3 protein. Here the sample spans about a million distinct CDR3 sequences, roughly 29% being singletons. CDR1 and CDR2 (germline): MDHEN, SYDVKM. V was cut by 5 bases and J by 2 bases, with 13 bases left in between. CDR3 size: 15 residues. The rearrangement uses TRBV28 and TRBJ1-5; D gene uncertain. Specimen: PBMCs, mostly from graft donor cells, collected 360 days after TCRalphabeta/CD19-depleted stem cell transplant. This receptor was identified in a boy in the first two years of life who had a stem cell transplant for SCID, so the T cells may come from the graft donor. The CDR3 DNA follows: TGTGCCAGCAGTGGGTTCCTAGGCGGCAATCAGCCCCAGCATTTT. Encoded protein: CASSGFLGGNQPQHF.